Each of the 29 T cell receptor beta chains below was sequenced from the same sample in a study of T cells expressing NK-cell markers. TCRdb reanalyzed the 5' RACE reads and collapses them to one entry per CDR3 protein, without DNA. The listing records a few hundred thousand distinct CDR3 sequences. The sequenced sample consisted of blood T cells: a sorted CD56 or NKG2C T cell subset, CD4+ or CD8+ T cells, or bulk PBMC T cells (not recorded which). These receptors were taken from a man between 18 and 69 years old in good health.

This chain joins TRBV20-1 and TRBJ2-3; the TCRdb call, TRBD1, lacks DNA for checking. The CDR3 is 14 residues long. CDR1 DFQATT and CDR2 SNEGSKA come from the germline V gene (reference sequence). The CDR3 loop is CSAGRGGPPDTQYF.

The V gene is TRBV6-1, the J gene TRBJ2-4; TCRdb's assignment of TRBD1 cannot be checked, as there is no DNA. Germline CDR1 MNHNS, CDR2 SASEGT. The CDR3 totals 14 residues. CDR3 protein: CASRHGTGGAIQYF.

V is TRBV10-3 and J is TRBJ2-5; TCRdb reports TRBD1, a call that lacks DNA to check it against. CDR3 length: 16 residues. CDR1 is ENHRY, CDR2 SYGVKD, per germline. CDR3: CAISESPTGDFETQYF.

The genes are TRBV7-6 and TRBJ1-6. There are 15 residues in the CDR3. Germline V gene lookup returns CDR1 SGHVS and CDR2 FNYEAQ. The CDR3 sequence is CASSLEIAYNSPLHF.

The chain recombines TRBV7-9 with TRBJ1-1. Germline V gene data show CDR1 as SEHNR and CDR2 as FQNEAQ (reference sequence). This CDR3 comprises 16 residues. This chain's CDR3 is CASSPKVGAANTEAFF.

CDR3 residues: CASSKGLLGGYEQYF. This sequence joins TRBV12-3 or TRBV12-4 and TRBJ2-7; TCRdb reports TRBD2, a call that lacks DNA to check it against. The CDR3 covers 15 residues.

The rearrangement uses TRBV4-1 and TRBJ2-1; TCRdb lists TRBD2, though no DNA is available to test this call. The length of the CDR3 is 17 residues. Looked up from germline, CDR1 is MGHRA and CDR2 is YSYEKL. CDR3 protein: CASSQAFQRGAYNEQFF.

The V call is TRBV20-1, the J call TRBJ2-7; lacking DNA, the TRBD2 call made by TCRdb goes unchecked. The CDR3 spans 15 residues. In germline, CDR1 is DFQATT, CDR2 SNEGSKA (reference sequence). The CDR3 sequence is CSARTGTQSSYEQYF.

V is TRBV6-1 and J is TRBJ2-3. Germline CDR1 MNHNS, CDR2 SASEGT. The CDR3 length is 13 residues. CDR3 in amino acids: CASSYALRNTQYF.

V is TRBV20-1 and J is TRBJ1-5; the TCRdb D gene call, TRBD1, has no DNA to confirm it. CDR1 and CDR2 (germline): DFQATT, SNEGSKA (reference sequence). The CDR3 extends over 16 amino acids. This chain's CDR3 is CSARGGSGGRNQPQHF.

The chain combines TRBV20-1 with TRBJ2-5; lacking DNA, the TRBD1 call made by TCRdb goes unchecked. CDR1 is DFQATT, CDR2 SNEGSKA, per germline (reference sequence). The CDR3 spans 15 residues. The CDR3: CSARDRQGRTETQYF.

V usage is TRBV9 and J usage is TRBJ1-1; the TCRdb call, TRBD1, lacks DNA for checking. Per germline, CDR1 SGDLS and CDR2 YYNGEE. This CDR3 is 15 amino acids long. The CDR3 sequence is CASSVATPDSTEAFF.

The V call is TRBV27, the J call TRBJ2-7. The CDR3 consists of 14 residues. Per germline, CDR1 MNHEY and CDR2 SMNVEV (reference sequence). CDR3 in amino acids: CASRVKLDNYEQYF.

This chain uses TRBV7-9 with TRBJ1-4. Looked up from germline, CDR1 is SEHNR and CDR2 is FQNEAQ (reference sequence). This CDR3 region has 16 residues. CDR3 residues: CASSRRTGPTNEKLFF.

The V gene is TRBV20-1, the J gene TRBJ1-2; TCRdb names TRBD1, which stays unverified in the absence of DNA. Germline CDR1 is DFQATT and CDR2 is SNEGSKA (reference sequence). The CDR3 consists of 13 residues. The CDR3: CSALRGTDYGYTF.

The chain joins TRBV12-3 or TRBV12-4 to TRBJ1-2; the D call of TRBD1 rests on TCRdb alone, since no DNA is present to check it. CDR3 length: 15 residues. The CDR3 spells CASSPTGVRNYGYTF.

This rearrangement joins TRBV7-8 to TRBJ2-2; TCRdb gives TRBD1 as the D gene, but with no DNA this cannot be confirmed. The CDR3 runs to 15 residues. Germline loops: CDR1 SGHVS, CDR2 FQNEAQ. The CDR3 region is CASSPRGYDTGELFF.

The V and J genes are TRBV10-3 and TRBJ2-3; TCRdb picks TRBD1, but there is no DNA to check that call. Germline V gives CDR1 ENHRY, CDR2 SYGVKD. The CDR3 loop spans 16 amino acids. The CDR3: CAISPLSVGGRDTQYF.

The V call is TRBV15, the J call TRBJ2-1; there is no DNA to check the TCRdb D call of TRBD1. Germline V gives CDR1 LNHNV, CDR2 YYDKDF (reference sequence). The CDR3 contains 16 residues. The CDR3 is CATSRPQGFRVNEQFF.

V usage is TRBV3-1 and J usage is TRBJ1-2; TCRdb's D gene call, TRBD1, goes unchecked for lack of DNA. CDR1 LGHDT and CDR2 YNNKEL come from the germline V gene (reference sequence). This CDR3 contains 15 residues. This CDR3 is CASSSLPGTGVGYTF.

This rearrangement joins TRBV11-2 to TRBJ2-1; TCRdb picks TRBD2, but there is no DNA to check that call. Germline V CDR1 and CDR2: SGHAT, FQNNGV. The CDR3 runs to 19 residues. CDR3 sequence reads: CASSLVWSSGGASYNEQFF. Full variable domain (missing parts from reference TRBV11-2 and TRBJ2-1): EAGVAQSPRYKIIEKRQSVAFWCNPISGHATLYWYQQILGQGPKLLIQFQNNGVVDDSQLPKDRFSAERLKGVDSTLKIQPAKLEDSAVYLCASSLVWSSGGASYNEQFFGPGTRLTVL.

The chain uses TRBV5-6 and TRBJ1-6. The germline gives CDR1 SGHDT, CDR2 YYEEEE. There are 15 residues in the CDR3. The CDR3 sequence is CASRTGEAPNSPLHF.

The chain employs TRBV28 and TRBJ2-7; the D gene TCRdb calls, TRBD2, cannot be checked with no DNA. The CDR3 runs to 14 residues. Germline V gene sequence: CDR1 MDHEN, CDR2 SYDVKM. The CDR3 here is CASSLGGSVNEQYF.

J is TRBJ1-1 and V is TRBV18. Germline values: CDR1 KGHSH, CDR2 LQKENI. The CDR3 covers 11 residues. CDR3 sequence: CASQGLTEAFF.

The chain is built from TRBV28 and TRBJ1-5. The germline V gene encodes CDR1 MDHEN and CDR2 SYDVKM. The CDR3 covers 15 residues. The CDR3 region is CASSFGGGSNQPQHF.

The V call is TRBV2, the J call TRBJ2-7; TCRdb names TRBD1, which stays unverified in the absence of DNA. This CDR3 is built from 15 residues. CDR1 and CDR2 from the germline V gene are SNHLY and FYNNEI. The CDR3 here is CASSDPTGRTYEQYF.

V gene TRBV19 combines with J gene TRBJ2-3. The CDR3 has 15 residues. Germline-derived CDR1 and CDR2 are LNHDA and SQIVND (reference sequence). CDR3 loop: CASSSHGASTDTQYF.

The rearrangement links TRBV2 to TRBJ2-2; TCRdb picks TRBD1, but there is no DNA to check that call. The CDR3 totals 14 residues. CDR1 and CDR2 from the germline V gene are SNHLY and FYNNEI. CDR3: CASRATGLAGELFF.

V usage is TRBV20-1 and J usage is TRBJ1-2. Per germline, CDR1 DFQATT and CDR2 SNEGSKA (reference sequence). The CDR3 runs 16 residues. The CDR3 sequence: CSARDRRGAGVIGYTF.